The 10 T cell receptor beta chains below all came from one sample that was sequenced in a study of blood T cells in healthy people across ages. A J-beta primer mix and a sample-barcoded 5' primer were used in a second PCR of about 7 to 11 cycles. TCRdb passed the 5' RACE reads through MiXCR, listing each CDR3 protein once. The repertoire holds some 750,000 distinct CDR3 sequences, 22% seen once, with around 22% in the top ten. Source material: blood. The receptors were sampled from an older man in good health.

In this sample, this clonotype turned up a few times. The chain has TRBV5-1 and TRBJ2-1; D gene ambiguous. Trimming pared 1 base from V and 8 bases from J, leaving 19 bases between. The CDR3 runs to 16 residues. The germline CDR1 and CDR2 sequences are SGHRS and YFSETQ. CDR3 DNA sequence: TGCGCCAGCAGCTTGTATTTGTCTACGCGGATCGATGAGCAGTTCTTC. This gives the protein CASSLYLSTRIDEQFF.

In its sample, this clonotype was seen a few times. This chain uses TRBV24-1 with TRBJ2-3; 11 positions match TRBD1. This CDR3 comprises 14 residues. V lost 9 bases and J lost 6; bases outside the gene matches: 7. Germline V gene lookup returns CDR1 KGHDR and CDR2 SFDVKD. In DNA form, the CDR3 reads TGTGCCACCGCAGGACAGGGGGCTTTGGATACGCAGTATTTT. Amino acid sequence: CATAGQGALDTQYF.

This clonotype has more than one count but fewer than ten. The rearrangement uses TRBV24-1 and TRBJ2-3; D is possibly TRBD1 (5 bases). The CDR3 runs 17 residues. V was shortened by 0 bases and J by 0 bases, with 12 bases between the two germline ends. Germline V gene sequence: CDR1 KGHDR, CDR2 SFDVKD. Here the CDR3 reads CATSDLRPDTSTDTQYF. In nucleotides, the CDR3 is TGTGCCACCAGTGATTTGCGCCCGGACACAAGCACAGATACGCAGTATTTT.

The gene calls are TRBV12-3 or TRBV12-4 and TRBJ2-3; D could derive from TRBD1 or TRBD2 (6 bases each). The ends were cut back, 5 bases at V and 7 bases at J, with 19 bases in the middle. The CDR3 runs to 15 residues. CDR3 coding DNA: TGTGCCAGCAGTGCTCTAGGGGGAGGATCGCATACGCAGTATTTT. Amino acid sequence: CASSALGGGSHTQYF.

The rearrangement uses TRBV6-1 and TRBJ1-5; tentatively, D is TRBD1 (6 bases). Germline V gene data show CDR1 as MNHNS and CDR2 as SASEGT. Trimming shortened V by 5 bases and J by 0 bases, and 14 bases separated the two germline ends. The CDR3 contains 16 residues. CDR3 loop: CASSTLQGYSNQPQHF. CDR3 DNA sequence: TGTGCCAGCAGTACCCTACAGGGTTATAGCAATCAGCCCCAGCATTTT.

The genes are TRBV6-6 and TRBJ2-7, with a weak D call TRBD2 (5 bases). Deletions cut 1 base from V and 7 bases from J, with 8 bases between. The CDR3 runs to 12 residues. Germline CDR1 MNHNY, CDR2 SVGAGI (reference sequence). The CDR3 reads CASSYYGEEQYF. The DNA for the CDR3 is TGTGCCAGCAGTTACTACGGGGAAGAGCAGTACTTC.

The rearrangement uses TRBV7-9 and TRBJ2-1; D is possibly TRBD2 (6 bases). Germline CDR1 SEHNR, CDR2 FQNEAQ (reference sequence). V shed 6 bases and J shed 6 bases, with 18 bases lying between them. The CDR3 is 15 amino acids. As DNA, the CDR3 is TGTGCCAGCAGTAGCGGACTGGGCCTCAGCAATGAGCAGTTCTTC. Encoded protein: CASSSGLGLSNEQFF.

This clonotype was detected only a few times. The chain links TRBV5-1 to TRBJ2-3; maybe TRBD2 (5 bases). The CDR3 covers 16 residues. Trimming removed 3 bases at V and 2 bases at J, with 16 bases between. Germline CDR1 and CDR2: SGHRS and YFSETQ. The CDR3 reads CASSSGRTGSTDTQYF. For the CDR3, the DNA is TGCGCCAGCAGCTCCGGTCGGACTGGTTCCACAGATACGCAGTATTTT. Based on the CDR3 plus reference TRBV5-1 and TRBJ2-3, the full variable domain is KAGVTQTPRYLIKTRGQQVTLSCSPISGHRSVSWYQQTPGQGLQFLFEYFSETQRNKGNFPGRFSGRQFSNSRSEMNVSTLELGDSALYLCASSSGRTGSTDTQYFGPGTRLTVL.

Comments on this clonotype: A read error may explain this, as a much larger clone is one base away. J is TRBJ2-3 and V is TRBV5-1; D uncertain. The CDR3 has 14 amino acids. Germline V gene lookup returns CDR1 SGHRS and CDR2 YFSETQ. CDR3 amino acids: CACSSGRSKDTQYF. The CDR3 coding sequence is TGCGCCTGCAGCTCCGGACGGTCCAAGGATACGCAGTATTTT.

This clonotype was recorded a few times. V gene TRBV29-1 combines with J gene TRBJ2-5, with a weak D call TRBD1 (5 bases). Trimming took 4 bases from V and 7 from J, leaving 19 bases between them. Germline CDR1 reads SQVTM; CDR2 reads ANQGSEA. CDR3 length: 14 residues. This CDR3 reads CSVGSAGSQGTQYF. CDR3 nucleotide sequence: TGCAGCGTTGGGTCGGCAGGATCCCAGGGGACCCAGTACTTC.